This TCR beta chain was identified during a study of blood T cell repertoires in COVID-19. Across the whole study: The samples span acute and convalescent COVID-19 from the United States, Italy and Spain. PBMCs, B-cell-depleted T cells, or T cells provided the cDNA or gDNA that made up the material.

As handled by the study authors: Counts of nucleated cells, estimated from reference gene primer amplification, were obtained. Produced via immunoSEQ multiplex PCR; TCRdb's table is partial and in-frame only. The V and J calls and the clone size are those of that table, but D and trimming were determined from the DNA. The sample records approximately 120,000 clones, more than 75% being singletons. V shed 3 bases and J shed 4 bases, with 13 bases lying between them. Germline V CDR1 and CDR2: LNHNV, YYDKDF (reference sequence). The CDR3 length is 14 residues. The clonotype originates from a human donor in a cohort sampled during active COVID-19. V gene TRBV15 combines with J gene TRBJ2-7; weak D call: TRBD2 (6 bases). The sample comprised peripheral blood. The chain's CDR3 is CATSSPTGRYEQYF. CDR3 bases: TGTGCCACCAGCAGCCCGACTGGGAGGTACGAGCAGTACTTC.